Listed here is a single T cell receptor beta chain. Its antigen remains unidentified. Repertoires were generated with immunoSEQ multiplex PCR, while TCRdb's copy carries only in-frame clones and drops some. The data show about 73,000 clones, with roughly 75% seen just once and about 2% held by the top ten. The CDR3 is 18 amino acids. V was clipped by 0 bases and J by 5 bases; unmatched bases: 13. CDR1 SGHDN and CDR2 FVKESK come from the germline V gene. A 10-day culture period preceded the isolation of CD4+ T cells. Two-dose BNT162b2 or mRNA-1273 vaccination was given to participants. The sample originates from a study of vaccination effects on CD4 cells after COVID-19. Overall study: Expansion with viral peptide pools was applied to antigen-specific CD4+ T cells by the ViraFEST assay prior to sequencing. Wells of 1.8 million or so PBMC each were grown with about 9.8 IU/ml IL-2 and 9.5 to 10 ug/ml peptides. It was a median of 72 days after the second dose that post-vaccine samples were obtained.

The specimen was CD4+ T cells from PBMCs cultured without peptide, collected after COVID-19 vaccination. This TCR was recovered from a human donor who received a COVID-19 vaccine. The gene calls are TRBV14 and TRBJ2-5; 9 bases line up with TRBD2. The CDR3 region has the DNA TGTGCCAGCAGCCAAGAGCGGCTGGCGGGGGGGCGTCGCGAGACCCAGTACTTC. Its translation: CASSQERLAGGRRETQYF.